This passage covers 15 T cell receptor beta chains from one sample sequenced in a study of blood T cell repertoires in COVID-19. Sequencing used immunoSEQ multiplex PCR; TCRdb keeps in-frame clones, though not all of them. The sample contains over 80,000 clones, 88% of which appear only once. Sequencing input: peripheral blood. The receptors shown here come from an elderly woman with acute or convalescent COVID-19.

The chain carries TRBV7-2 and TRBJ2-5; D unresolved. V lost 5 bases to trimming and J lost 5 bases, with 9 bases between them. From germline, CDR1 is SGHTA and CDR2 FQGNSA. The CDR3 has 12 amino acids. The CDR3 region has the DNA TGTGCCAGCAGCCGAACTTTGGAGACCCAGTACTTC. This codes for CASSRTLETQYF.

The CDR3 bases are TGTGCCAGCAGCCTTAGACAGGGGTACTATGGCTACACCTTC. As protein: CASSLRQGYYGYTF. The genes are TRBV3-1 (or the pseudogene TRBV3-2) and TRBJ1-2; TRBD1 matches 8 bases. CDR1 is LGHDT and CDR2 is YNNKEL in the germline V gene (reference sequence). J lost 3 bases, V lost 4 bases, and 4 bases had no gene match. The CDR3 loop spans 14 amino acids.

The CDR3 protein is CASSFERLSGNTIYF. The CDR3 coding sequence is TGTGCCAGCAGCTTCGAGCGCCTCTCTGGAAACACCATATATTTT. The chain combines TRBV7-8 with TRBJ1-3; D is uncertain. The CDR3 has 15 amino acids. Trimming cost V 3 bases and J 0 bases, with 9 bases left between them. Germline values: CDR1 SGHVS, CDR2 FQNEAQ.

The rearrangement joins TRBV30 to TRBJ2-2; D gene ambiguous. Germline V lookup: CDR1 GTSNPN, CDR2 SVGIG (reference sequence). The CDR3 loop spans 13 amino acids. Trimming took off 0 bases at V and 2 bases at J, with 4 bases between the two ends. Here the CDR3 DNA reads TGTGCCTGGAGTGTACATAACACCGGGGAGCTGTTTTTT. Its translation: CAWSVHNTGELFF.

This sequence joins TRBV10-2 and TRBJ1-6, with 10 bases fitting TRBD1. This CDR3 is built from 13 residues. J was trimmed by 8 bases and V by 6 bases; bases with no gene match: 1. Germline lookup yields CDR1 WSHSY and CDR2 SAAADI. The DNA of the CDR3 is TGCGCCAGCAGGGGGACAGGGGATTCACCCCTCCACTTT. Translating gives CASRGTGDSPLHF.

This clone was observed a single time. The chain joins TRBV20-1 to TRBJ2-7, with D maybe TRBD2 (5 bases). The V and J ends lost 3 bases and 4 bases respectively, with 7 bases between them. The CDR3 consists of 11 residues. Germline V gene data show CDR1 as DFQATT and CDR2 as SNEGSKA (reference sequence). CDR3 amino acids: CSASSGYEQYF. CDR3 coding DNA: TGCAGTGCTAGTTCGGGGTACGAGCAGTACTTC.

V and J are TRBV7-3 and TRBJ2-1; no definite D call. Trimming left V 5 bases short and J 5 bases short, with 10 bases between. This CDR3 spans 13 amino acids. CDR1 is SGHTA, CDR2 FQGTGA, per germline. The CDR3: CASSRPGDNEQFF. The CDR3 DNA reads TGTGCCAGCAGCCGCCCCGGAGACAATGAGCAGTTCTTC.

The gene calls are TRBV15 and TRBJ1-1; D is unclear. CDR1 is LNHNV and CDR2 is YYDKDF in the germline V gene (reference sequence). With 0 bases removed from V and 10 bases from J, the gap between germline ends came to 15 bases. This CDR3 contains 14 residues. This CDR3 is CATSREVSVEGAFF. The DNA of the CDR3 is TGTGCCACCAGCAGAGAGGTCTCCGTTGAGGGAGCTTTCTTT.

This chain connects TRBV27 to TRBJ2-1, with 12 bases that match TRBD2. Germline CDR1 reads MNHEY; CDR2 reads SMNVEV (reference sequence). The CDR3 has 16 amino acids. V shed 5 bases, J shed 5 bases, and the junction held 7 bases outside the gene matches. For the CDR3, the DNA is TGTGCCAGCAGTCCCCTAGCGGGGGGGGCTCACAATGAGCAGTTCTTC. Amino acids: CASSPLAGGAHNEQFF.

The gene calls are TRBV12-5 and TRBJ1-3; D not resolved. The germline V and J ends were trimmed by 6 bases and 8 bases, with 11 bases remaining between them. CDR1 is LGHNT and CDR2 is FRNRAP in the germline V gene. The CDR3 length is 12 residues. The CDR3 DNA reads TGTGCTAGTGGGTTAACAAGCGACACCATATATTTT. As protein: CASGLTSDTIYF. The variable domain in full, completed from reference TRBV12-5 and TRBJ1-3, reads DARVTQTPRHKVTEMGQEVTMRCQPILGHNTVFWYRQTMMQGLELLAYFRNRAPLDDSGMPKDRFSAEMPDATLATLKIQPSEPRDSAVYFCASGLTSDTIYFGEGSWLTVV.

This clone has just one count. V gene TRBV7-3 combines with J gene TRBJ2-6; 7 bases are shared with TRBD1. The CDR3 contains 16 residues. V trimming: 1 base; J trimming: 3 bases; junction bases outside the gene matches: 3. Germline CDR1 reads SGHTA; CDR2 reads FQGTGA. Here the CDR3 reads CASSLKQGDGANVLTF. The CDR3 bases are TGTGCCAGCAGCTTAAAGCAGGGGGATGGGGCCAACGTCCTGACTTTC.

The V and J genes are TRBV19 and TRBJ1-2; possibly TRBD1 for D (5 bases). The ends were cut back, 7 bases at V and 0 bases at J, with 12 bases in the middle. The germline CDR1 and CDR2 sequences are LNHDA and SQIVND (reference sequence). The CDR3 is made up of 14 amino acids. CDR3 DNA: TGTGCCAGTACCCTGGACAATGCTAACTATGGCTACACCTTC. Translated: CASTLDNANYGYTF.

The chain has TRBV5-1 and TRBJ1-4, with no clear D. V lost 4 bases and J 8 bases, leaving 18 bases between the germline ends. Germline CDR1 and CDR2: SGHRS and YFSETQ. The CDR3 has 15 residues. The CDR3 region has the DNA TGCGCCAGCAGCCCCCTACGGGGTAAGGACGAAAAACTGTTTTTT. Translated: CASSPLRGKDEKLFF. The full variable domain, its missing parts supplied by reference TRBV5-1 and TRBJ1-4, is KAGVTQTPRYLIKTRGQQVTLSCSPISGHRSVSWYQQTPGQGLQFLFEYFSETQRNKGNFPGRFSGRQFSNSRSEMNVSTLELGDSALYLCASSPLRGKDEKLFFGSGTQLSVL.

The chain has TRBV13 and TRBJ1-1; the D gene is possibly TRBD1 (6 bases). The CDR3 contains 14 residues. Germline CDR1 and CDR2: PRHDT and FYEKMQ (reference sequence). V dropped 4 bases and J dropped 5 bases, with 14 bases sitting between them. CDR3 sequence reads: CASSSSGVGTEAFF. DNA of the CDR3: TGTGCCAGCAGCTCTTCAGGGGTAGGGACTGAAGCTTTCTTT. The variable domain in full, completed from reference TRBV13 and TRBJ1-1, reads AAGVIQSPRHLIKEKRETATLKCYPIPRHDTVYWYQQGPGQDPQFLISFYEKMQSDKGSIPDRFSAQQFSDYHSELNMSSLELGDSALYFCASSSSGVGTEAFFGQGTRLTVV.

Details on this clone: One end of the junction does not line up with germline, which may come from a read error. The chain combines TRBV25-1 with TRBJ2-7, with 8 bases that match TRBD1. This CDR3 has 11 amino acids. The germline CDR1 and CDR2 sequences are MGHDK and SYGVNS. CDR3 region: CASSELDRVNF. In DNA form, the CDR3 reads TGTGCCAGCAGTGAACTGGACAGGGTGAACTTC.